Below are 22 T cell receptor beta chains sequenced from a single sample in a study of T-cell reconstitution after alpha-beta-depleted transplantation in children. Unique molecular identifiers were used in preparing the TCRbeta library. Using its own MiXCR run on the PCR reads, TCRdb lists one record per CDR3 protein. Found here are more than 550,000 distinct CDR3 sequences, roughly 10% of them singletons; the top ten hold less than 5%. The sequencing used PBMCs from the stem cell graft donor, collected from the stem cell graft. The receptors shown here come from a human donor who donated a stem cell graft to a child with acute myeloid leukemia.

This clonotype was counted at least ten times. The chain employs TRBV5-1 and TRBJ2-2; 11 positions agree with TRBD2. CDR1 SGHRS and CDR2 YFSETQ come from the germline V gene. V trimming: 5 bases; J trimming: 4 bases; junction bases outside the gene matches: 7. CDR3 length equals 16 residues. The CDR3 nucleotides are TGCGCCAGCAGGACACTAGCGGGAGCTACCACCGGGGAGCTGTTTTTT. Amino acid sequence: CASRTLAGATTGELFF.

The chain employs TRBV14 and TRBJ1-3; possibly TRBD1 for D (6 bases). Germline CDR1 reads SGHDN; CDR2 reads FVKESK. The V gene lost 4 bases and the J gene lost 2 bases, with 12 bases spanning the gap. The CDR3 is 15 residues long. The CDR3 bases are TGTGCCAGCAGCCTACAGGGTCTGGCTGGAAACACCATATATTTT. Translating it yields CASSLQGLAGNTIYF.

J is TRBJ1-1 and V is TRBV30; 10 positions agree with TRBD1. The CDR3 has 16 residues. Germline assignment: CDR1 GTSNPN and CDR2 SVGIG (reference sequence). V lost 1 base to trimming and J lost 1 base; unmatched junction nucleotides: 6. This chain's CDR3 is CAWSGAGTGANTEAFF. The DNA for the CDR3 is TGTGCCTGGAGTGGCGCCGGGACAGGGGCGAACACTGAAGCTTTCTTT.

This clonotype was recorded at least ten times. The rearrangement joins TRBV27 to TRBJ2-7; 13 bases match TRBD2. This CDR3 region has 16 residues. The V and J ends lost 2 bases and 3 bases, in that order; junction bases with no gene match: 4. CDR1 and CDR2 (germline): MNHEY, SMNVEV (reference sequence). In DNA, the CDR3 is TGTGCCAGCAGTTTAAGGGGACTAGCGGGAATCTACGAGCAGTACTTC. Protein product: CASSLRGLAGIYEQYF.

CDR3 nucleotides: TGTGCCAGCAGTGCAAACACCGTAGCCTACGAGCAGTACTTC. This gives the protein CASSANTVAYEQYF. V and J are TRBV6-1 and TRBJ2-7, with no clear D. CDR3 length equals 14 residues. V was trimmed by 4 bases and J by 2 bases, leaving 12 bases between them. Germline assignment: CDR1 MNHNS and CDR2 SASEGT.

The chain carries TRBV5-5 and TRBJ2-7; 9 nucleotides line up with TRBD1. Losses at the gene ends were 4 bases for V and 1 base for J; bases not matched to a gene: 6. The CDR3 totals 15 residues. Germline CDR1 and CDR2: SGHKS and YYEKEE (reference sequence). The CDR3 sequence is CASSPGTGISYEQYF. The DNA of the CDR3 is TGTGCCAGCAGCCCGGGGACAGGGATTTCCTACGAGCAGTACTTC.

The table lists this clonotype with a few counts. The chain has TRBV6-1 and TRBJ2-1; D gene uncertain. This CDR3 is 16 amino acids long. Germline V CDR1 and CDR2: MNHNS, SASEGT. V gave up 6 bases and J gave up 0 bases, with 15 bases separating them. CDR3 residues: CASRPVAESSYNEQFF. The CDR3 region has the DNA TGTGCCAGCAGACCGGTGGCGGAGAGCTCCTACAATGAGCAGTTCTTC.

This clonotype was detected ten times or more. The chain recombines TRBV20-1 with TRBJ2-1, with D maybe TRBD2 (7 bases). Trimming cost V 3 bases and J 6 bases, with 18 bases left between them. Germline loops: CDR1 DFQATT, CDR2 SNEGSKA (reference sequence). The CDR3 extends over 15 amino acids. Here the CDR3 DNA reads TGCAGTGCTAGTGCAGGCGGACTAGGGGGCAATGAGCAGTTCTTC. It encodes CSASAGGLGGNEQFF.

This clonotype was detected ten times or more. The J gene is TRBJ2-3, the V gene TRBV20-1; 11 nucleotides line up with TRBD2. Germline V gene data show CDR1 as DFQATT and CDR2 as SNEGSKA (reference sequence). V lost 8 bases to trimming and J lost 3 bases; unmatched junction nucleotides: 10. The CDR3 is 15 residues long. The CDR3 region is CSTRLAGWGTDTQYF. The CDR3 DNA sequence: TGCAGTACCAGACTAGCGGGATGGGGTACAGATACGCAGTATTTT.

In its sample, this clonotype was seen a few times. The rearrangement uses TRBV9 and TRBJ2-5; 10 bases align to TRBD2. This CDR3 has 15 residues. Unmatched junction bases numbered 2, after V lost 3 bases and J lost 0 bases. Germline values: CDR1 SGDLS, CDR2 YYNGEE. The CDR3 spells CASSATSGYQETQYF. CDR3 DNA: TGTGCCAGCAGCGCGACTAGCGGGTACCAAGAGACCCAGTACTTC.

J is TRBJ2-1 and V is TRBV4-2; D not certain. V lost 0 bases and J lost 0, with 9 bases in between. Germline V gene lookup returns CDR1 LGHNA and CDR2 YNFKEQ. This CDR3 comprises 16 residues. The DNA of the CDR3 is TGTGCCAGCAGCCAAGATGCGGATAGCTCCTACAATGAGCAGTTCTTC. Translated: CASSQDADSSYNEQFF.

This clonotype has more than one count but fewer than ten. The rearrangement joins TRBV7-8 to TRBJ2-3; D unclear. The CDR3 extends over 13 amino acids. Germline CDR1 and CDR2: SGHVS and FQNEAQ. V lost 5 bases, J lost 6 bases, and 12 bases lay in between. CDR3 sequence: CASSPAQRDTQYF. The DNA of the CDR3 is TGTGCCAGCAGCCCTGCTCAGAGGGATACGCAGTATTTT.

Here the CDR3 DNA reads TGTGCCAGCACCTTCCGGTGGCCCCAAAACATTCAGTACTTC. Protein product: CASTFRWPQNIQYF. This chain links TRBV12-3 or TRBV12-4 with TRBJ2-4; D unresolved. The CDR3 sequence is 14 residues long. V was shortened by 7 bases and J by 5 bases, with 15 bases between the two germline ends.

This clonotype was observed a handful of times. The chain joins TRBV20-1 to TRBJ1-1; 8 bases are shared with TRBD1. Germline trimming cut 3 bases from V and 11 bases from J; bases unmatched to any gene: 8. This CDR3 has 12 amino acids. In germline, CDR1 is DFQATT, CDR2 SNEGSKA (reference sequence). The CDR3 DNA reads TGCAGTGCTAGCTCCCGGACAGGGTCCGCTTTCTTT. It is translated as CSASSRTGSAFF.

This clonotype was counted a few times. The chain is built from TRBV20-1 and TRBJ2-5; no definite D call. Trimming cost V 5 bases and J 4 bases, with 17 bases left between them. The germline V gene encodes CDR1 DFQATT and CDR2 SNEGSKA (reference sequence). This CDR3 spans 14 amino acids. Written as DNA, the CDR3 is TGCAGTGCTTCCCGGCCCCAGGCCGGAGAGACCCAGTACTTC. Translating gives CSASRPQAGETQYF.

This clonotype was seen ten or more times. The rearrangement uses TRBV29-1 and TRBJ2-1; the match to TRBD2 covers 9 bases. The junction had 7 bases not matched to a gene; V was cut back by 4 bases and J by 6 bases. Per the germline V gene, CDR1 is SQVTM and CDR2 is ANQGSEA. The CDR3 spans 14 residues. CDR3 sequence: CSVVGREGSNEQFF. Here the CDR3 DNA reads TGCAGCGTTGTAGGGCGGGAGGGGTCCAATGAGCAGTTCTTC.

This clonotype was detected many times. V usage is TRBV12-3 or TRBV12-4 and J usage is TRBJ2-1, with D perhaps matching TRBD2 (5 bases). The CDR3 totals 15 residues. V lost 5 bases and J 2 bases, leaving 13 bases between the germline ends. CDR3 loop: CASSQFSGTYNEQFF. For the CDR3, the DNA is TGTGCCAGCAGTCAATTTTCCGGGACCTACAATGAGCAGTTCTTC.

This CDR3 reads CSVGQHNQPQHF. In DNA, the CDR3 is TGCAGCGTTGGACAGCACAATCAGCCCCAGCATTTT. This chain links TRBV29-1 with TRBJ1-5; maybe TRBD1 (5 bases). V was pared by 4 bases and J by 3 bases, with 7 bases between. The CDR3 totals 12 residues. CDR1 and CDR2 from the germline V gene are SQVTM and ANQGSEA.

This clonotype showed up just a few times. CDR3 coding DNA: TGTGCCAGCAGCACCTCTCCCACCGGGGAGCTGTTTTTT. It encodes CASSTSPTGELFF. The chain combines TRBV9 with TRBJ2-2, with D uncertain. V was clipped by 4 bases and J by 4 bases, with 8 bases between them. Germline V gives CDR1 SGDLS, CDR2 YYNGEE. The CDR3 length is 13 residues.

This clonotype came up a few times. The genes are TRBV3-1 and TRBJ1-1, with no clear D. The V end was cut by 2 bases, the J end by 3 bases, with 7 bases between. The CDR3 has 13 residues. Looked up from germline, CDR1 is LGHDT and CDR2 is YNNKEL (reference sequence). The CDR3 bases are TGTGCCAGCAGCCAAAGGCCTGACACTGAAGCTTTCTTT. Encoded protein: CASSQRPDTEAFF.

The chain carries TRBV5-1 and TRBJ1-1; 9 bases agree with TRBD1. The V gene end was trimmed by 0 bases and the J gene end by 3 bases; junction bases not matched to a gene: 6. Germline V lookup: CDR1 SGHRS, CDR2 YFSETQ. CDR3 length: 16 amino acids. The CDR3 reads CASSLEGQGKYTEAFF. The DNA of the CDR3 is TGCGCCAGCAGCTTGGAAGGACAGGGGAAGTACACTGAAGCTTTCTTT.

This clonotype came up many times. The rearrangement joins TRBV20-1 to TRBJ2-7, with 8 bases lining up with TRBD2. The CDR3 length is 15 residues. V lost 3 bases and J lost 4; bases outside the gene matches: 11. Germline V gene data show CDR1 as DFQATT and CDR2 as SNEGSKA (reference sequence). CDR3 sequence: CSASGGSGRGYEQYF. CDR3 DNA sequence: TGCAGTGCTAGTGGGGGGAGCGGGAGAGGGTACGAGCAGTACTTC.